The clone carrying this T cell receptor beta chain was counted many times. Its antigen is not known. This sample was included in a study of post-analysis software for immune sequencing data. Study-wide context: Relapsing-remitting, secondary progressive and progressive-relapsing forms of multiple sclerosis all featured among disease courses. General study findings and limits: Under the F measure, samples that were prepared in one batch clustered strongly together. When compared against controls, multiple sclerosis patients showed significantly lower normalized Chao1 diversity. TRBV5-6, TRBV5-1 and TRBV20-1 belonged to a set of roughly 5 TRBV segments that were more frequent in patients than controls.

Trimming removed 8 bases at V and 4 bases at J, with 18 bases between. Germline-derived CDR1 and CDR2 are MGHRA and YSYEKL. There are 15 residues in the CDR3. Prepared TCR beta cDNA libraries contained unique molecular identifiers. One entry per CDR3 protein, called by TCRdb with MiXCR from the PCR reads. The table has roughly 800,000 distinct CDR3 sequences, 35% to 55% seen once. This TCR was recovered from a girl between 5 and 17 years old with multiple sclerosis. This sequence joins TRBV4-1 and TRBJ2-1; D gene unclear. Source material: blood. The CDR3 spells CASRFSMDGYNEQFF. CDR3 DNA: TGCGCCAGCCGCTTTTCTATGGACGGATACAATGAGCAGTTCTTC.